Listed below are T cell receptor beta chains from one sample, sequenced in a study of regulatory T cells in long-lasting Graves disease. One entry per CDR3 protein results from TCRdb running MiXCR on the multiplex PCR reads. The table has 700,000 or so distinct CDR3 sequences, 25% to 30% seen once. Sample: peripheral blood mononuclear cells (PBMCs), taken when the disease was refractory, from a patient treated with antithyroid drugs. The receptors shown here come from a female donor with Graves disease. Both conserved end residues are part of each CDR3. Fields, in order: CDR3 protein, CDR3 DNA, V gene, D gene, clone size, J gene. D genes are given only for firm matches. The size field is filled for only some rows; it gives once, few, many or a size class.

CDR3aa: CASSSLGMNTEAFF
CDR3nt: TGTGCCAGCAGTTCCCTGGGCATGAACACTGAAGCTTTCTTT
v_gene: TRBV6-5
d_gene: -
abundance: few
j_gene: TRBJ1-1

CDR3aa: CSVADSYSYNEQFF
CDR3nt: TGCAGCGTGGCGGACAGCTACTCCTACAATGAGCAGTTCTTC
v_gene: TRBV29-1
d_gene: -
abundance: -
j_gene: TRBJ2-1

CDR3aa: CASTFVHSNQPQHF
CDR3nt: TGTGCCAGCACCTTCGTCCATAGCAATCAGCCCCAGCATTTT
v_gene: TRBV6-2/TRBV6-3
d_gene: -
abundance: once
j_gene: TRBJ1-5

CDR3aa: CSARSGQGIGYTF
CDR3nt: TGCAGTGCTAGGTCGGGACAGGGTATTGGCTACACCTTC
v_gene: TRBV20-1
d_gene: TRBD1
abundance: -
j_gene: TRBJ1-2

CDR3aa: CASSEAPGQGMHGYTF
CDR3nt: TGTGCCAGCAGTGAAGCGCCTGGGCAGGGCATGCATGGCTACACCTTC
v_gene: TRBV6-1
d_gene: -
abundance: -
j_gene: TRBJ1-2

CDR3aa: CASRGRGQNTEAFF
CDR3nt: TGTGCCAGCAGAGGCAGGGGGCAGAACACTGAAGCTTTCTTT
v_gene: TRBV27
d_gene: TRBD1
abundance: -
j_gene: TRBJ1-1

CDR3aa: CASSYSTADLVPGTEFNTEAFF
CDR3nt: TGTGCCAGCAGTTACTCCACAGCGGATCTGGTACCCGGGACAGAATTCAACACTGAAGCTTTCTTT
v_gene: TRBV6-5
d_gene: TRBD1
abundance: few
j_gene: TRBJ1-1

CDR3aa: CSGRNGGGGFVMNTEAFF
CDR3nt: TGCAGCGGGCGCAACGGGGGAGGGGGATTCGTCATGAACACTGAAGCTTTCTTT
v_gene: TRBV29-1
d_gene: -
abundance: -
j_gene: TRBJ1-1

CDR3aa: CSVQMVPSYGYTF
CDR3nt: TGCAGCGTTCAAATGGTCCCCAGCTATGGCTACACCTTC
v_gene: TRBV29-1
d_gene: -
abundance: few
j_gene: TRBJ1-2

CDR3aa: CSASAPVGYGYTF
CDR3nt: TGCAGTGCTAGTGCTCCTGTCGGCTATGGCTACACCTTC
v_gene: TRBV20-1
d_gene: -
abundance: few
j_gene: TRBJ1-2

CDR3aa: CASSESGLARNEQLF
CDR3nt: TGCGCCAGCAGTGAGTCGGGACTAGCACGCAATGAGCAGCTCTTC
v_gene: TRBV10-1
d_gene: TRBD2
abundance: -
j_gene: TRBJ2-1

CDR3aa: CASSRLAGEGYEQYF
CDR3nt: TGCGCCAGCAGCCGACTAGCGGGAGAGGGGTACGAGCAGTACTTC
v_gene: TRBV5-1
d_gene: TRBD2
abundance: -
j_gene: TRBJ2-7

CDR3aa: CASSESKGPGTEAFF
CDR3nt: TGTGCCAGCAGCGAGTCGAAGGGGCCTGGCACTGAAGCTTTCTTT
v_gene: TRBV7-9
d_gene: -
abundance: -
j_gene: TRBJ1-1

CDR3aa: CSASRDLETQYF
CDR3nt: TGCAGTGCTAGTAGGGACCTAGAGACCCAGTACTTC
v_gene: TRBV20-1
d_gene: -
abundance: many
j_gene: TRBJ2-5

CDR3aa: CAISPRSGLAGGKPGELFF
CDR3nt: TGTGCCATCAGTCCCCGGTCCGGACTAGCGGGAGGGAAGCCCGGGGAGCTGTTTTTT
v_gene: TRBV10-3
d_gene: TRBD2
abundance: few
j_gene: TRBJ2-2

CDR3aa: CASSAHRGITEAFF
CDR3nt: TGTGCCAGCAGCGCCCACAGGGGTATCACTGAAGCTTTCTTT
v_gene: TRBV9
d_gene: TRBD1
abundance: many
j_gene: TRBJ1-1

CDR3aa: CASSPVTGGTEAFF
CDR3nt: TGTGCCAGCTCACCCGTGACAGGGGGTACTGAAGCTTTCTTT
v_gene: TRBV18
d_gene: TRBD1
abundance: -
j_gene: TRBJ1-1

CDR3aa: CASSVGRTVNQPQHF
CDR3nt: TGTGCCAGCAGCGTAGGTAGGACAGTAAATCAGCCCCAGCATTTT
v_gene: TRBV9
d_gene: -
abundance: -
j_gene: TRBJ1-5

CDR3aa: CASRRDTVRANEKLFF
CDR3nt: TGTGCCAGCAGAAGAGACACCGTTAGGGCTAATGAAAAACTGTTTTTT
v_gene: TRBV6-1
d_gene: -
abundance: few
j_gene: TRBJ1-4

CDR3aa: CASRRWDSNQPQHF
CDR3nt: TGTGCCAGTAGACGATGGGATAGCAATCAGCCCCAGCATTTT
v_gene: TRBV19
d_gene: -
abundance: -
j_gene: TRBJ1-5

CDR3aa: CSARDRVVFGGTAFF
CDR3nt: TGCAGTGCTAGAGATCGGGTCGTTTTCGGAGGTACAGCTTTCTTT
v_gene: TRBV20-1
d_gene: -
abundance: few
j_gene: TRBJ1-1

CDR3aa: CASASPGNAEAFF
CDR3nt: TGCGCCAGCGCATCACCCGGGAACGCTGAAGCTTTCTTT
v_gene: TRBV5-1
d_gene: -
abundance: -
j_gene: TRBJ1-1

CDR3aa: CASSLVQGQETQYF
CDR3nt: TGTGCCAGCAGCTTAGTGCAGGGACAAGAGACCCAGTACTTC
v_gene: TRBV11-2
d_gene: -
abundance: many
j_gene: TRBJ2-5

CDR3aa: CAIKRQGASETQYF
CDR3nt: TGTGCCATCAAAAGACAGGGGGCATCGGAGACCCAGTACTTC
v_gene: TRBV10-3
d_gene: TRBD1
abundance: few
j_gene: TRBJ2-5

CDR3aa: CASSLPRGTSGHSSYNEQFF
CDR3nt: TGTGCCAGCAGTCTACCAAGAGGGACTAGCGGGCACAGCTCCTACAATGAGCAGTTCTTC
v_gene: TRBV7-3
d_gene: TRBD2
abundance: -
j_gene: TRBJ2-1

CDR3aa: CASSFQGPNYGYTF
CDR3nt: TGCGCCAGCAGCTTTCAGGGGCCCAACTATGGCTACACCTTC
v_gene: TRBV5-1
d_gene: -
abundance: -
j_gene: TRBJ1-2

CDR3aa: CSASDRVKGFYEQYF
CDR3nt: TGCAGTGCTAGTGACAGGGTCAAGGGGTTCTACGAGCAGTACTTC
v_gene: TRBV20-1
d_gene: TRBD1
abundance: few
j_gene: TRBJ2-7

CDR3aa: CASTRTSGTFTPPYEQYF
CDR3nt: TGTGCCAGTACCAGGACTAGCGGGACTTTTACCCCCCCCTACGAGCAGTACTTC
v_gene: TRBV19
d_gene: TRBD2
abundance: few
j_gene: TRBJ2-7

CDR3aa: CASSEAQPHNEQFF
CDR3nt: TGTGCCAGCAGTGAAGCGCAACCCCACAATGAGCAGTTCTTC
v_gene: TRBV2
d_gene: -
abundance: -
j_gene: TRBJ2-1

CDR3aa: CASSHSGTFGEKLFF
CDR3nt: TGTGCCAGCAGCCATTCAGGGACGTTCGGGGAAAAACTGTTTTTT
v_gene: TRBV5-4
d_gene: -
abundance: -
j_gene: TRBJ1-4

CDR3aa: CASSLGRAGGYTF
CDR3nt: TGCGCCAGCAGCTTGGGCAGGGCCGGTGGCTACACCTTC
v_gene: TRBV5-1
d_gene: -
abundance: -
j_gene: TRBJ1-2

CDR3aa: CASSFRFMNTEAFF
CDR3nt: TGTGCCAGCAGTTTCCGGTTCATGAACACTGAAGCTTTCTTT
v_gene: TRBV28
d_gene: -
abundance: many
j_gene: TRBJ1-1

CDR3aa: CASSQYVGYGYTF
CDR3nt: TGTGCCAGCAGCCAGTATGTGGGGTATGGCTACACCTTC
v_gene: TRBV27
d_gene: -
abundance: -
j_gene: TRBJ1-2

CDR3aa: CASSGTADEQYF
CDR3nt: TGTGCCAGCTCTGGGACAGCCGACGAGCAGTACTTC
v_gene: TRBV6-1
d_gene: TRBD1
abundance: once
j_gene: TRBJ2-7

CDR3aa: CASKVGDEQYF
CDR3nt: TGTGCCAGCAAAGTGGGCGATGAGCAGTACTTC
v_gene: TRBV25-1
d_gene: -
abundance: -
j_gene: TRBJ2-7

CDR3aa: CSARGGTPRNEQFF
CDR3nt: TGCAGTGCTCGTGGGGGCACCCCTAGAAATGAGCAGTTCTTC
v_gene: TRBV20-1
d_gene: -
abundance: -
j_gene: TRBJ2-1

CDR3aa: CASSPGITYEQYF
CDR3nt: TGTGCCAGCAGCCCGGGGATCACCTACGAGCAGTACTTC
v_gene: TRBV5-1
d_gene: -
abundance: few
j_gene: TRBJ2-7

CDR3aa: CASSLDGGEEKLFF
CDR3nt: TGTGCCAGCAGCTTAGATGGGGGCGAGGAAAAACTGTTTTTT
v_gene: TRBV7-2
d_gene: -
abundance: -
j_gene: TRBJ1-4

CDR3aa: CASSSGQDRYGYTF
CDR3nt: TGTGCCAGCAGCTCAGGACAGGACCGATATGGCTACACCTTC
v_gene: TRBV7-2
d_gene: TRBD1
abundance: few
j_gene: TRBJ1-2

CDR3aa: CSARVNSGAKNIQYF
CDR3nt: TGCAGTGCTAGAGTAAATAGCGGGGCTAAAAACATTCAGTACTTC
v_gene: TRBV20-1
d_gene: TRBD2
abundance: few
j_gene: TRBJ2-4

CDR3aa: CASSYATSGANVLTF
CDR3nt: TGTGCCAGCAGTTACGCTACCTCTGGGGCCAACGTCCTGACTTTC
v_gene: TRBV6-4
d_gene: -
abundance: -
j_gene: TRBJ2-6

CDR3aa: CAWSEQGAEAFF
CDR3nt: TGTGCCTGGAGTGAGCAGGGCGCTGAAGCTTTCTTT
v_gene: TRBV30
d_gene: -
abundance: many
j_gene: TRBJ1-1

CDR3aa: CASSWTGGGGNQPQHF
CDR3nt: TGTGCCAGCAGTTGGACAGGGGGAGGTGGCAATCAGCCCCAGCATTTT
v_gene: TRBV27
d_gene: TRBD1
abundance: -
j_gene: TRBJ1-5

CDR3aa: CASSPGASNTEAFF
CDR3nt: TGTGCCAGCAGCCCTGGGGCCAGCAACACTGAAGCTTTCTTT
v_gene: TRBV7-3
d_gene: -
abundance: -
j_gene: TRBJ1-1

CDR3aa: CASSVEETQYF
CDR3nt: TGTGCCAGCAGTGTAGAGGAGACCCAGTACTTC
v_gene: TRBV2
d_gene: -
abundance: many
j_gene: TRBJ2-5

CDR3aa: CASSESWTGSTEAFF
CDR3nt: TGCGCCAGCAGTGAGTCCTGGACAGGGTCCACTGAAGCTTTCTTT
v_gene: TRBV10-2
d_gene: TRBD1
abundance: -
j_gene: TRBJ1-1

CDR3aa: CASSGTGGNYNSPLHF
CDR3nt: TGTGCCAGCAGCGGGACAGGGGGCAACTATAATTCACCCCTCCACTTT
v_gene: TRBV5-5
d_gene: TRBD1
abundance: -
j_gene: TRBJ1-6

CDR3aa: CASSHEREKLFF
CDR3nt: TGTGCCAGCAGTCATGAACGTGAAAAACTGTTTTTT
v_gene: TRBV2
d_gene: -
abundance: -
j_gene: TRBJ1-4

CDR3aa: CASSGSDNRNTEAFF
CDR3nt: TGTGCCAGCAGTGGTTCGGACAACCGGAACACTGAAGCTTTCTTT
v_gene: TRBV6-1
d_gene: -
abundance: few
j_gene: TRBJ1-1

CDR3aa: CASSRIRTGGTEGYTF
CDR3nt: TGCGCCAGCAGTAGAATCCGGACAGGGGGAACAGAAGGCTACACCTTC
v_gene: TRBV5-1
d_gene: TRBD1
abundance: -
j_gene: TRBJ1-2

CDR3aa: CASSIGQPKETQYF
CDR3nt: TGTGCCAGCAGTATTGGGCAACCAAAAGAGACCCAGTACTTC
v_gene: TRBV6-2/TRBV6-3
d_gene: -
abundance: -
j_gene: TRBJ2-5

CDR3aa: CASSLAPGGELFF
CDR3nt: TGTGCCAGCAGCTTAGCTCCGGGCGGGGAGCTGTTTTTT
v_gene: TRBV7-9
d_gene: -
abundance: once
j_gene: TRBJ2-2

CDR3aa: CASSAQPPGLAGGGNEQFF
CDR3nt: TGTGCCAGCAGCGCCCAACCTCCGGGACTAGCGGGAGGAGGCAATGAGCAGTTCTTC
v_gene: TRBV11-3
d_gene: TRBD2
abundance: few
j_gene: TRBJ2-1

CDR3aa: CASSRNPGTGPYYEQYF
CDR3nt: TGTGCCAGCAGCAGAAACCCTGGGACAGGGCCCTACTACGAGCAGTACTTC
v_gene: TRBV13
d_gene: TRBD1
abundance: -
j_gene: TRBJ2-7

CDR3aa: CASSWTERYGYTF
CDR3nt: TGCGCCAGCAGTTGGACGGAACGGTATGGCTACACCTTC
v_gene: TRBV5-1
d_gene: -
abundance: -
j_gene: TRBJ1-2